These T cell receptor beta chains were read from a single sample in a study of blood T cell repertoires in COVID-19. The protocol was immunoSEQ multiplex PCR, while the TCRdb copy is restricted to in-frame clones and leaves out a portion. The table has under 300,000 clones, around four fifths seen once; the top ten hold over 3%. The sample taken for sequencing was peripheral blood. The receptor source for this set is a woman aged 40-49 years with active or convalescent COVID-19. CDR3s include the opening cysteine and the closing phenylalanine or tryptophan. A D gene is named only where the DNA matches it firmly. Where a row states a size, it is once, few, many or the class of an expanded clone; other rows omit it.

abundance,j_gene,v_gene,d_gene,CDR3nt,CDR3aa
-,TRBJ2-7,TRBV7-9,-,TGTGCCAGCAGCTTAGCGGGATCAGGGAAGGTAATAGACTACGAGCAGTACTTC,CASSLAGSGKVIDYEQYF
once,TRBJ2-3,TRBV19,-,TGTGCCAGTAGTAGGTGGGGGGGCGAGGCGCAGTATTTT,CASSRWGGEAQYF
-,TRBJ1-5,TRBV5-6,-,TGTGCCAGCAGCTTTACAGGCAATCAGCCCCAGCATTTT,CASSFTGNQPQHF
-,TRBJ1-4,TRBV6-6,-,TGTGCCAGCAGCCCCATGGGGGGGGATGAAAAACTGTTTTTT,CASSPMGGDEKLFF
-,TRBJ1-1,TRBV6-1,-,TGTGCCAGCAGTGAATTGGCCCCAAGGGGCACTGAAGCTTTCTTT,CASSELAPRGTEAFF
-,TRBJ1-3,TRBV11-3,-,TGTGCCAGCAGCCGGGACTCTGGAAACACCATATATTTT,CASSRDSGNTIYF
-,TRBJ2-3,TRBV5-1,TRBD2,TGCGCCAGCAGCTTTTCCTTCGCGGGGGGGCCAGATACGCAGTATTTT,CASSFSFAGGPDTQYF
few,TRBJ2-1,TRBV30,-,TGTGCCTGGAGTTACCTACCCCCCAGGGGCGGGCATAATGAGCAGTTCTTC,CAWSYLPPRGGHNEQFF
-,TRBJ1-1,TRBV6-5,TRBD1,TGTGCCACTAGGGGGCCCTCGTTGAGAACTGAAGCTTTCTTT,CATRGPSLRTEAFF
-,TRBJ2-2,TRBV5-1,-,TGCGCCAGCAGCTTGCGGCTAGCGCTTCACCGTGGGGACACCGGGGAGCTGTTTTTT,CASSLRLALHRGDTGELFF
-,TRBJ1-2,TRBV27,-,TGTGCCAGCAGTTTCCTACAGGGTGGAAGAGGAGGCTACACCTTC,CASSFLQGGRGGYTF